These 13 T cell receptor beta chains came from one sample sequenced in a study of T cell responses to AZD1222 COVID-19 vaccine. The assay was immunoSEQ multiplex PCR, and TCRdb's table has in-frame clones only and misses some. The sample holds 150,000 or so clones, about 88% seen once. The material sequenced was peripheral blood, taken on day 0 of AZD1222 vaccination. These receptors came from an adult in good health.

This chain links TRBV6-6 with TRBJ2-1, with D perhaps TRBD1 (6 bases). Per the germline V gene, CDR1 is MNHNY and CDR2 is SVGAGI (reference sequence). The ends were cut back, 4 bases at V and 0 bases at J, with 10 bases in the middle. The CDR3 consists of 15 residues. In DNA form, the CDR3 reads TGTGCCAGCAGTTCAGGGGTGTTCTCCTACAATGAGCAGTTCTTC. It codes for CASSSGVFSYNEQFF.

This clone was observed a few times. The chain joins TRBV7-3 to TRBJ2-2; D is perhaps TRBD1 or TRBD2 (7 bases each). CDR1 is SGHTA and CDR2 is FQGTGA in the germline V gene. The CDR3 spans 14 residues. V was clipped by 5 bases and J by 3 bases, with 10 bases between them. CDR3 sequence reads: CASSPGGDTGELFF. CDR3 nucleotide sequence: TGTGCCAGCAGCCCAGGGGGGGACACCGGGGAGCTGTTTTTT.

V usage is TRBV4-3 and J usage is TRBJ2-5; TRBD2 might be the D (5 bases). CDR1 is LGHNA and CDR2 is YSLEER in the germline V gene. The CDR3 spans 15 residues. V lost 0 bases to trimming and J lost 6 bases, with 14 bases between them. CDR3 bases: TGCGCCAGCAGCCAAGATCGTGCGGGTCTGAAGACCCAGTACTTC. It encodes CASSQDRAGLKTQYF.

The chain combines TRBV25-1 with TRBJ2-3, with 8 bases matching TRBD2. The CDR3 is 17 amino acids. V gave up 2 bases and J gave up 5 bases; unmatched junction bases: 12. Germline V CDR1 and CDR2: MGHDK, SYGVNS. CDR3 sequence: CASSESGGIHPGDTQYF. CDR3 coding DNA: TGTGCCAGCAGTGAAAGCGGGGGCATTCACCCCGGAGATACGCAGTATTTT. Combining the CDR3 with reference TRBV25-1 and TRBJ2-3 gives the whole variable domain EADIYQTPRYLVIGTGKKITLECSQTMGHDKMYWYQQDPGMELHLIHYSYGVNSTEKGDLSSESTVSRIRTEHFPLTLESARPSHTSQYLCASSESGGIHPGDTQYFGPGTRLTVL.

CDR3 residues: CASSLGWAGEAFF. The CDR3 DNA reads as TGTGCCAGCTCGCTCGGGTGGGCGGGCGAAGCTTTCTTT. The chain links TRBV18 to TRBJ1-1, with unresolved D. The CDR3 covers 13 residues. The V gene's germline CDR1 is KGHSH and CDR2 LQKENI. The V gene lost 6 bases and the J gene lost 8 bases, with 16 bases spanning the gap.

In this sample, this clone turned up once. J is TRBJ2-3 and V is TRBV7-9; TRBD2 agrees at 9 bases. Looked up from germline, CDR1 is SEHNR and CDR2 is FQNEAQ (reference sequence). This CDR3 is 15 amino acids long. Losses at the gene ends were 4 bases for V and 8 bases for J; bases not matched to a gene: 10. CDR3 in DNA: TGTGCCAGCAGCTCTCCGGGACTAGCCTCGGGTACGCAGTATTTT. Its protein is CASSSPGLASGTQYF. The full variable domain, its missing parts supplied by reference TRBV7-9 and TRBJ2-3, is DTGVSQNPRHKITKRGQNVTFRCDPISEHNRLYWYRQTLGQGPEFLTYFQNEAQLEKSRLLSDRFSAERPKGSFSTLEIQRTEQGDSAMYLCASSSPGLASGTQYFGPGTRLTVL.

The chain combines TRBV7-9 with TRBJ1-2; D call uncertain. Trimming stripped 4 bases from V and 3 bases from J, with 9 bases between. Germline loops: CDR1 SEHNR, CDR2 FQNEAQ (reference sequence). The CDR3 consists of 13 residues. The DNA of the CDR3 is TGTGCCAGCAGCTCATGGGGTGACTATGGCTACACCTTC. Translating it yields CASSSWGDYGYTF.

The chain joins TRBV9 to TRBJ2-1; D not certain. This CDR3 is built from 15 residues. CDR1 is SGDLS and CDR2 is YYNGEE in the germline V gene. Deletions cut 2 bases from V and 1 base from J, with 10 bases between. CDR3 DNA sequence: TGTGCCAGCAGCGTCTCCCCTGGTTCCTACAATGAGCAGTTCTTC. It translates to CASSVSPGSYNEQFF.

This clone has just one count. The chain employs TRBV28 and TRBJ1-1, with D perhaps TRBD1 (5 bases). The germline V gene has CDR1 MDHEN and CDR2 SYDVKM. The CDR3 runs to 15 residues. V gave up 6 bases and J gave up 4 bases, with 18 bases separating them. CDR3 DNA sequence: TGTGCCAGCAGAGTTGGTACCCGGGGCGGCACTGAAGCTTTCTTT. Its protein product is CASRVGTRGGTEAFF.

The rearrangement joins TRBV21-1 to TRBJ1-4. TRBV21-1 is a pseudogene locus. The CDR3 contains 16 residues. CDR3 amino acids: CASSKVVETANEKLFF. In DNA, the CDR3 is TGTGCCAGCAGCAAAGTAGTTGAGACTGCTAATGAAAAACTGTTTTTT.

This clone showed up just once. This chain connects TRBV19 to TRBJ2-6; D is perhaps TRBD1 (5 bases). The ends were cut back, 4 bases at V and 2 bases at J, with 12 bases in the middle. The CDR3 is 16 amino acids. In germline, CDR1 is LNHDA, CDR2 SQIVND (reference sequence). The CDR3 DNA reads as TGTGCCAGTAGTAGTCCCAGGGCGACTGGGGCCAACGTCCTGACTTTC. Its translation: CASSSPRATGANVLTF.

This rearrangement joins TRBV4-2 to TRBJ2-7, with D perhaps given as TRBD1 or TRBD2 (7 bases each). V lost 1 base and J 2 bases, leaving 15 bases between the germline ends. Germline V gene sequence: CDR1 LGHNA, CDR2 YNFKEQ. The CDR3 is made up of 16 amino acids. In DNA form, the CDR3 reads TGTGCCAGCAGCCAAGTCAGCGGGACAGCAGCCTACGAGCAGTACTTC. Translation gives CASSQVSGTAAYEQYF.

The chain employs TRBV6-1 and TRBJ2-1; 7 bases match TRBD2. Per the germline V gene, CDR1 is MNHNS and CDR2 is SASEGT. With V trimmed by 3 bases and J by 13 bases, 6 bases remained unmatched. The CDR3 extends over 12 amino acids. In DNA, the CDR3 is TGTGCCAGCAGTGATAAACGGGGGGAACAGTTCTTC. Translating gives CASSDKRGEQFF.